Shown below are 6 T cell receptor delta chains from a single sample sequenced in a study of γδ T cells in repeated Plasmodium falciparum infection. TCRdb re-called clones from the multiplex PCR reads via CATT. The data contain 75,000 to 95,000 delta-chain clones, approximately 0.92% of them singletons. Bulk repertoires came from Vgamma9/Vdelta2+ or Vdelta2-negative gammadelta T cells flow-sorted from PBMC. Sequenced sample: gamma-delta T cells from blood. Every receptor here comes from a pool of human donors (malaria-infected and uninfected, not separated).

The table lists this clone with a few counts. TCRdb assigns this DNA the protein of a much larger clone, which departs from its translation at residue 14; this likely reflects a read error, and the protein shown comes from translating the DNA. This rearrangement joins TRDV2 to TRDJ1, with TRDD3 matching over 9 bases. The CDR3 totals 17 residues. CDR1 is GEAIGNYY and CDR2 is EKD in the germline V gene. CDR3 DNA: TGTGCCTGTGACAAGGGGGATACTTCTCGGGGGGCCGATGAACTCATCTTT. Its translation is CACDKGDTSRGADELIF.

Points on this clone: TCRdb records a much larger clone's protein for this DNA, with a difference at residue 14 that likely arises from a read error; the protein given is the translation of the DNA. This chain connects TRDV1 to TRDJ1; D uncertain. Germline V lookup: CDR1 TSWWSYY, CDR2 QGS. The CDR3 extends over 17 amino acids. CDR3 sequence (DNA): TGTGCTCTTGGGGAACTTCGTCCGTTAAAAGGCGCCGATAGACTCATCTTT. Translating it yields CALGELRPLKGADRLIF.

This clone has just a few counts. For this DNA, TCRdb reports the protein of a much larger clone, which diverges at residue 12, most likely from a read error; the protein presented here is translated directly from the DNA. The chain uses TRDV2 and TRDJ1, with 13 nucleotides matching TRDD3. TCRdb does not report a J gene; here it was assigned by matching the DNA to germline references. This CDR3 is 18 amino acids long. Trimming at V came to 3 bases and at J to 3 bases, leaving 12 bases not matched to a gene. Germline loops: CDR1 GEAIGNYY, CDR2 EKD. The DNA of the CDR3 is TGTGCCTGTGACTCCGGGGTACTGGGGGATACGCCTTCCGATAAACTCATCTTT. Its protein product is CACDSGVLGDTPSDKLIF.

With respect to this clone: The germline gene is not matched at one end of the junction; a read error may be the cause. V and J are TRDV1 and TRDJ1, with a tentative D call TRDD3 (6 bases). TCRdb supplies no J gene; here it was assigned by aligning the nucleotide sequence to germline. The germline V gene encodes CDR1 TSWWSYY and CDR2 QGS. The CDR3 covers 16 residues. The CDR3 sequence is CSGELRPLKGADKLIF. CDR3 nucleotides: TGCTCTGGGGAACTTCGTCCGTTAAAAGGCGCCGATAAACTCATCTTT.

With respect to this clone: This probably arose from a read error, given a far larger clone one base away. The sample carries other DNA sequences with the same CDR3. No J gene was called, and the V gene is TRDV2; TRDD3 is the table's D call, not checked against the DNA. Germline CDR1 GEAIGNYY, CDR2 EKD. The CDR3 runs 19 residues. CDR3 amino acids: CACDTREVSTGGYTDKLIF. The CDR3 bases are TGTGCCTGTGACACACGGGAAGTAAGTACTGGGGGGTACACCGATAAGCTCATCTTT.

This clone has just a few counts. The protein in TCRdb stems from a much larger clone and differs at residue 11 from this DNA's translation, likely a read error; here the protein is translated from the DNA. The CDR3 here is CALGDIFPSTGTGGLYTDKLIF. The CDR3 region has the DNA TGTGCTCTTGGGGACATTTTCCCTTCTACCGGTACTGGGGGCCTGTACACCGATAAACTCATCTTT. V gene TRDV1 combines with J gene TRDJ1; TRDD3 aligns across 8 bases. From germline, CDR1 is TSWWSYY and CDR2 QGS. Trimming at V came to 3 bases and at J to 0 bases, leaving 24 bases not matched to a gene. The CDR3 is 22 amino acids.